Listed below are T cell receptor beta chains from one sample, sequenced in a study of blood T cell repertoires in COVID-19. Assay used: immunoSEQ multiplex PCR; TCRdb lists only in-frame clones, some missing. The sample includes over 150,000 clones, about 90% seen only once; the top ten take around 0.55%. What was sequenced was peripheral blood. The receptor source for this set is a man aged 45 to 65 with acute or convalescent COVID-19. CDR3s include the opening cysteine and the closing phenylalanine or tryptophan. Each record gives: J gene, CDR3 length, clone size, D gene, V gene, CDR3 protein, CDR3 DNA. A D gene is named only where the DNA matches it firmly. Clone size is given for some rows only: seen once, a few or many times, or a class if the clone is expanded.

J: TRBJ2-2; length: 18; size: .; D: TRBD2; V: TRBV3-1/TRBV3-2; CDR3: CASSQGASGGAYTGELFF; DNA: TGTGCCAGCAGCCAAGGGGCTAGCGGGGGGGCCTACACCGGGGAGCTGTTTTTT
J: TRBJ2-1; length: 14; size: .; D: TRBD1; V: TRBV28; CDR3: CASSLGATGYEQFF; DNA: TGTGCCAGCAGTTTAGGGGCGACAGGGTATGAGCAGTTCTTC
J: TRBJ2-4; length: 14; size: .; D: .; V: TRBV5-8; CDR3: CASSPDPSGNIQYF; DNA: TGTGCCAGCAGCCCGGACCCGTCGGGGAACATTCAGTACTTC
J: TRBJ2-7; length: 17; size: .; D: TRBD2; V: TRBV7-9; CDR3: CASSLVWTSGRAYEQYF; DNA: TGTGCCAGCAGCTTAGTTTGGACTAGCGGGAGAGCCTACGAGCAGTACTTC
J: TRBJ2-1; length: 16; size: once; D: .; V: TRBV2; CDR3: CASSGIGRDGYNEQFF; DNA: TGTGCCAGCAGTGGGATAGGGCGGGACGGCTACAATGAGCAGTTCTTC
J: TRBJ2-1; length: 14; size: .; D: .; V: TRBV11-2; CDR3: CASSLGDSYNEQFF; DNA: TGTGCCAGCAGCTTAGGCGACTCCTACAATGAGCAGTTCTTC
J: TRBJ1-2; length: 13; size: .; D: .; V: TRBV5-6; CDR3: CASSQPPGAGYTF; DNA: TGTGCCAGCAGCCAGCCCCCGGGTGCTGGCTACACCTTC
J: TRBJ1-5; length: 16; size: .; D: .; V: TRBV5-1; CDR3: CASSLEGRGEGQPQHF; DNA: TGCGCCAGCAGCTTGGAGGGCAGGGGTGAGGGTCAGCCCCAGCATTTT
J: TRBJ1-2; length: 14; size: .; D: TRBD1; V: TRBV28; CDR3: CASSKGQGNYGYTF; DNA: TGTGCCAGCAGCAAGGGACAGGGAAACTATGGCTACACCTTC
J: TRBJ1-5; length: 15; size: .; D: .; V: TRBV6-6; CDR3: CASSYRGLGNQPQHF; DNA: TGTGCCAGCAGTTACAGGGGGTTGGGCAATCAGCCCCAGCATTTT
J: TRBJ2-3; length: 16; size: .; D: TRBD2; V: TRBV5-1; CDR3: CASGISGGPPTDTQYF; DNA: TGCGCCAGCGGAATTAGCGGGGGGCCCCCCACAGATACGCAGTATTTT
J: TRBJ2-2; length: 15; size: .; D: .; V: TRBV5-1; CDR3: CASSREGANTGELFF; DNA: TGCGCCAGCAGTCGTGAGGGGGCGAACACCGGGGAGCTGTTTTTT
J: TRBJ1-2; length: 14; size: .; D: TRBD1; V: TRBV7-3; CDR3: CASSVQGGAGGYTF; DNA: TGTGCCAGCAGCGTTCAAGGGGGCGCAGGAGGCTACACCTTC
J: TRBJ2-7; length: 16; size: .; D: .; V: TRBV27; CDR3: CASSFSRYLSLSEQYF; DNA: TGTGCCAGCAGTTTTTCACGGTATCTTTCTCTCTCCGAGCAGTACTTC
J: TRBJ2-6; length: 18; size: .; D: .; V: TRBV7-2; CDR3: CASSPQGSWNSGANVLTF; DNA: TGTGCCAGCAGCCCCCAGGGATCGTGGAACTCTGGGGCCAACGTCCTGACTTTC
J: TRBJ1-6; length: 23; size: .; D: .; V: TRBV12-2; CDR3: CASRLKNGPFGFGTGAKGGPLHF; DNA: .
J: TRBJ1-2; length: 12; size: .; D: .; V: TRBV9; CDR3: CASGPLVYGYTF; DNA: TGTGCCAGCGGTCCTCTAGTCTATGGCTACACCTTC
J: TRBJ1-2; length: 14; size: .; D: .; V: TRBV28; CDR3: CASSLFREDYGYTF; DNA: TGTGCCAGCAGTTTATTCAGGGAAGACTATGGCTACACCTTC
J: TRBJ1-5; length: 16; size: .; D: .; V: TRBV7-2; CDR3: CASSGGGRNSNQPQHF; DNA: TGTGCCAGCAGCGGGGGGGGGCGGAATAGCAATCAGCCCCAGCATTTT
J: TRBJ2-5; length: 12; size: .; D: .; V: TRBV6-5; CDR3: CASSGQGETQYF; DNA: TGTGCCAGCAGCGGCCAGGGGGAGACCCAGTACTTC
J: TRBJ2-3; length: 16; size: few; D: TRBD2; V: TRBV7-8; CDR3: CASSSLAGAFADTQYF; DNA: TGTGCCAGCAGCTCTCTGGCGGGAGCTTTCGCAGATACGCAGTATTTT
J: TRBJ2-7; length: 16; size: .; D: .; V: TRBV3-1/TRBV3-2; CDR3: CASSQGLDYRVGEQYF; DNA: TGTGCCAGCAGCCAAGGGCTCGACTACCGGGTGGGCGAGCAGTACTTC
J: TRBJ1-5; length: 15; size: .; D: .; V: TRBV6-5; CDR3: CASSSLSGLNQPQHF; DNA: TGTGCCAGCAGTTCCCTCTCAGGATTAAATCAGCCCCAGCATTTT
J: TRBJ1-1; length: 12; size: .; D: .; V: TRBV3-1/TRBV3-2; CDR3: CASSPREGEAFF; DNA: TGTGCCAGCAGCCCGCGTGAGGGTGAAGCTTTCTTT
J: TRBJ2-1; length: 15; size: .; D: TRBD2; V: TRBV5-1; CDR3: CASSLGLAGASEQFF; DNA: TGCGCCAGCAGCCTGGGACTAGCGGGAGCATCGGAGCAGTTCTTC
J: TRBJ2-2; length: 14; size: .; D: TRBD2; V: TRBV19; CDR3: CASRIGGATGELFF; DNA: TGTGCCAGTAGGATCGGGGGGGCCACCGGGGAGCTGTTTTTT
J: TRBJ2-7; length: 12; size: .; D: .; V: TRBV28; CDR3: CASSLSLYEQYF; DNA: TGTGCCAGCAGTTTATCCCTCTACGAGCAGTACTTC
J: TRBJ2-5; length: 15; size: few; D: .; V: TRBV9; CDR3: CASSEGGDPQETQYF; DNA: TGTGCCAGCAGCGAGGGGGGGGACCCCCAAGAGACCCAGTACTTC
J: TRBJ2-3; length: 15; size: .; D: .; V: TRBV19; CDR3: CASSFSGQQGDTQYF; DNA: TGTGCCAGTAGCTTCTCTGGACAGCAAGGGGATACGCAGTATTTT
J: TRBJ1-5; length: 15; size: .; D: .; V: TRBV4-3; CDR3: CASSQETGQNQPQHF; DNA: TGCGCCAGCAGCCAAGAAACAGGACAGAATCAGCCCCAGCATTTT
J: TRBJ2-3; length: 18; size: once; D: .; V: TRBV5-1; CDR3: CASSLGSEASISTDTQYF; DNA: TGCGCCAGCAGCTTGGGGTCTGAGGCTTCTATTAGTACAGATACGCAGTATTTT
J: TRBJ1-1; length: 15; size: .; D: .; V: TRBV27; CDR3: CASSSLDGQNTEAFF; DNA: TGTGCCAGCAGTTCACTGGACGGACAGAACACTGAAGCTTTCTTT
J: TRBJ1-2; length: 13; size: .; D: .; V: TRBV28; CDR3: CASRRRTVYGYTF; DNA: TGTGCCAGCAGGCGTAGGACAGTCTATGGCTACACCTTC
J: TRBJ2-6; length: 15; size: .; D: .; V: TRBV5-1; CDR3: CASSLVQAGANVLTF; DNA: TGCGCCAGCAGCTTGGTTCAGGCTGGGGCCAACGTCCTGACTTTC
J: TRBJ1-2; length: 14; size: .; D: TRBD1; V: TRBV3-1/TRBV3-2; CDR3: CASSPGTGGRGYTF; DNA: TGTGCCAGCAGCCCGGGGACAGGGGGTCGAGGCTACACCTTC
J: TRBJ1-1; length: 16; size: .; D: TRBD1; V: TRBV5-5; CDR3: CASSTGQGAGNTEAFF; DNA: TGTGCCAGCAGCACGGGACAGGGGGCAGGGAACACTGAAGCTTTCTTT
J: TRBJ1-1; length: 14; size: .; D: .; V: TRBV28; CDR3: CASIPDRLNTEAFF; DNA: TGTGCCAGCATCCCGGACAGATTGAACACTGAAGCTTTCTTT
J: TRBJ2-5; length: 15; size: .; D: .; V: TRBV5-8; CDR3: CASSFSNHARETQYF; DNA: TGTGCCAGCAGCTTCTCGAACCATGCGCGAGAGACCCAGTACTTC
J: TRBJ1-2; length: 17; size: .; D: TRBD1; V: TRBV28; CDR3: CASRYFLDRGGDYGYTF; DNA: TGTGCCAGCAGGTACTTTCTGGACAGGGGAGGCGACTATGGCTACACCTTC
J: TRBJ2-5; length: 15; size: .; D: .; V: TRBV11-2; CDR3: CASSLSQETQETQYF; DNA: TGTGCCAGCAGCCTGTCCCAGGAAACTCAAGAGACCCAGTACTTC
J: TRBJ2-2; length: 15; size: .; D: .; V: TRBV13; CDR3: CASSLPGTSTGELFF; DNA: TGTGCCAGCAGCCTCCCAGGGACATCCACCGGGGAGCTGTTTTTT
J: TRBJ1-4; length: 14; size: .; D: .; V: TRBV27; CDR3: CASRSAGNNEKLFF; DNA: TGTGCCAGCAGGTCGGCAGGAAATAATGAAAAACTGTTTTTT
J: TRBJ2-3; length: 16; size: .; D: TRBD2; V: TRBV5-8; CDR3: CASSLWGGKSTDTQYF; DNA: TGTGCCAGCAGCCTTTGGGGGGGAAAATCCACAGATACGCAGTATTTT
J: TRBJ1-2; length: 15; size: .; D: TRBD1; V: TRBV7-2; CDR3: CASSHGQGPKYGYTF; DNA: TGTGCCAGCAGCCACGGACAGGGGCCGAAATATGGCTACACCTTC
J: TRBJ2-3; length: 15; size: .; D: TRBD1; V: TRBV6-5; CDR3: CASSRDRGTTDTQYF; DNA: TGTGCCAGCAGTCGGGACAGGGGCACCACAGATACGCAGTATTTT
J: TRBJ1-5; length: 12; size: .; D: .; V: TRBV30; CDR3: CAWSARGQPQHF; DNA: TGTGCCTGGAGTGCTCGGGGGCAGCCCCAGCATTTT
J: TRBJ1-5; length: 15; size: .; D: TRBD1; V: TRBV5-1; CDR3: CASSQTGGSNQPQHF; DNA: TGCGCCAGCAGCCAGACAGGGGGGAGCAATCAGCCCCAGCATTTT
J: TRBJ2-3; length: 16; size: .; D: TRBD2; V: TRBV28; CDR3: CASSQGTSGYTDTQYF; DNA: TGTGCCAGCAGCCAAGGGACTAGCGGTTACACAGATACGCAGTATTTT
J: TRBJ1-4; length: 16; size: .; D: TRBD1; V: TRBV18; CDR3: CASSERTGGGPEKLFF; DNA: TGTGCCAGCTCGGAGCGTACAGGGGGCGGGCCTGAAAAACTGTTTTTT